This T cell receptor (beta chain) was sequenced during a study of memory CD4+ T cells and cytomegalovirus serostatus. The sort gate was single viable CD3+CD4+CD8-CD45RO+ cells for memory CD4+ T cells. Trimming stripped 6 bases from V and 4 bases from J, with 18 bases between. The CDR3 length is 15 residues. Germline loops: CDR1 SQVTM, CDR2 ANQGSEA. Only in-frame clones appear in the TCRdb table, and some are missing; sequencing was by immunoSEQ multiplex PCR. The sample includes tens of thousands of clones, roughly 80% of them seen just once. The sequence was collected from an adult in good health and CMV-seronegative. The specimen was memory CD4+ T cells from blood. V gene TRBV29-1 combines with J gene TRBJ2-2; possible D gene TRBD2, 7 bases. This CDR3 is CSVPRGGAGTGELFF. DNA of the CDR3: TGCAGCGTCCCTCGCGGGGGCGCTGGCACCGGGGAGCTGTTTTTT.